This is a list of T cell receptor beta chains from one sample in a study of blood T cell repertoires in COVID-19. Profiled with immunoSEQ multiplex PCR; TCRdb holds only in-frame clones, not every one. The table shows around 140,000 clones, with 84% occurring only once. Material: peripheral blood. These receptors all stem from a man between 60 and 75 years old with active or convalescent COVID-19. The CDR3 runs from the conserved cysteine through the conserved F or W. The order of the fields is V gene, J gene, CDR3 protein.

TRBV4-1,TRBJ2-7,CASSLRRGQGDEQYF
TRBV18,TRBJ1-1,CASLRDRDTEAFF
TRBV10-1,TRBJ2-3,CASSTSGRTDTQYF
TRBV9,TRBJ1-3,CASSVHRDPGNTIYF
TRBV12-3/TRBV12-4,TRBJ2-3,CASSFRSSDTQYF
TRBV6-5,TRBJ2-2,CASSLWDSTGELFF
TRBV7-2,TRBJ2-2,CASSLTGNTGELFF
TRBV5-4,TRBJ2-5,CASSLDLAGQETQYF
TRBV6-6,TRBJ2-7,CASSPLRGGRQRSYEQYF
TRBV19,TRBJ1-5,CASKREGESNQPQHF
TRBV9,TRBJ1-2,CASSAQQGPGRYTF
TRBV7-2,TRBJ2-2,CASSLATGPGELFF
TRBV10-3,TRBJ2-2,CAISEGQPTGELFF
TRBV19,TRBJ1-2,CASSIDRAGGNYGYTF
TRBV28,TRBJ2-2,CASNNPQVGELFF
TRBV19,TRBJ1-5,CASSLWGQGNQPQHF
TRBV6-5,TRBJ2-1,CASRRDPNNEQFF
TRBV10-3,TRBJ1-4,CAIRKGAGEKLFF
TRBV11-3,TRBJ1-2,CASSSGVANYGYTF
TRBV9,TRBJ2-7,CASSTIAGGDEQYF
TRBV11-3,TRBJ2-1,CASSISGGRDYEQFF
TRBV19,TRBJ1-1,CASSMQGMNTEAFF
TRBV9,TRBJ1-3,CASSTRGRSGNTIYF
TRBV4-1,TRBJ2-1,CASSQDPGGYNEQFF
TRBV6-1,TRBJ1-5,CASSESYQPQHF
TRBV12-5,TRBJ1-1,CASGLSGGHEAFF
TRBV27,TRBJ1-4,CASSFWQGGVSEKLFF
TRBV5-1,TRBJ2-1,CASSLGSGGANEQFF
TRBV4-1,TRBJ1-1,CASSQRDDRSSSAFF
TRBV6-5,TRBJ2-7,CASRHQQGVGEQYF
TRBV24-1,TRBJ2-5,CATSEGRTSGYQETQYF
TRBV7-9,TRBJ1-6,CASSLVGGGRSPLHF
TRBV30,TRBJ1-5,CAWSDRDSLSNQPQHF
TRBV4-1,TRBJ2-3,CASRLVLAGGPDTQYF
TRBV11-3,TRBJ1-1,CASSLRQLNTEAFF
TRBV11-3,TRBJ1-2,CASSLSINYGYTF
TRBV25-1,TRBJ1-1,CASSEGEGWVTEAFF
TRBV19,TRBJ1-1,CASSPQEGTVNTEAFF
TRBV6-5,TRBJ1-5,CASSYRSGFHQPQHF
TRBV10-3,TRBJ1-1,CAISVGVRNTEAFF
TRBV20-1,TRBJ2-6,CSASHTSGSIGANVLTF
TRBV6-5,TRBJ1-2,CASSYGTGTYGYTF
TRBV30,TRBJ1-5,CAWSAGQNQPQHF
TRBV24-1,TRBJ2-2,CATSIQGQAFSPNTGELFF
TRBV9,TRBJ2-5,CASSVPRLASGVQETQYF
TRBV5-1,TRBJ2-1,CASSLGTSRNNEQFF
TRBV30,TRBJ2-5,CAWRRYGGNRETQYF
TRBV6-5,TRBJ2-1,CASSRSGGAFEQFF